These T cell receptor beta chains were read from a single sample in a study of identical twins. MiXCR was run by TCRdb on the 5' RACE reads, yielding one entry per CDR3 protein. The data hold about 250,000 distinct CDR3 sequences, with 6% to 8% observed a single time. These data were likewise used in another study, on yellow fever vaccine responses in identical twins.

The sample taken for sequencing was CD8+ T cells sorted from blood. The origin of the receptors is a young woman in good health. CDR3s include the opening cysteine and the closing phenylalanine or tryptophan. A D gene is named only where the DNA matches it firmly. Size is stated for part of the rows, as once, few or many counts, or as a class when the clone is expanded.

v_call	clone_size	j_call	d_call	cdr3_aa	cdr3_nt
TRBV15	NA	TRBJ2-6	NA	CATSYGAGANVLTF	TGTGCCACCAGCTACGGGGCTGGGGCCAACGTCCTGACTTTC
TRBV15	many	TRBJ1-1	NA	CATSRAPGSENGTEAFF	TGTGCCACCAGCAGAGCGCCGGGATCCGAGAATGGCACTGAAGCTTTCTTT
TRBV4-1	many	TRBJ2-5	NA	CASSWEGASSGETQYF	TGCGCCAGCAGCTGGGAGGGGGCCAGTTCGGGAGAGACCCAGTACTTC
TRBV20-1	many	TRBJ2-2	TRBD2	CSAREGTSGDTGELFF	TGCAGTGCTAGAGAAGGGACTAGCGGGGACACCGGGGAGCTGTTTTTT
TRBV28	few	TRBJ2-7	TRBD2	CASSRLAARLGLGREQYF	TGTGCCAGCAGTAGGCTAGCGGCCCGCCTAGGGCTCGGTAGGGAGCAGTACTTC
TRBV12-3/TRBV12-4	many	TRBJ2-1	NA	CASSPSPGALGNEQFF	TGTGCCAGCAGTCCCTCACCGGGAGCCTTAGGCAATGAGCAGTTCTTC
TRBV14	few	TRBJ2-5	NA	CASSQDWEQETQYF	TGTGCCAGCAGCCAAGACTGGGAACAAGAGACCCAGTACTTC
TRBV20-1	NA	TRBJ1-5	TRBD1	CCARGFDRDPSNQPQHF	TGCTGTGCTAGAGGCTTCGACAGGGATCCTAGCAATCAGCCCCAGCATTTT
TRBV27	many	TRBJ2-7	NA	CASSLGAPLEQYF	TGTGCCAGCAGTTTAGGAGCCCCCTTGGAGCAGTACTTC
TRBV28	few	TRBJ1-1	NA	CASSLSPRAEAFF	TGTGCCAGCAGTTTATCCCCCCGGGCTGAAGCTTTCTTT
TRBV7-9	many	TRBJ2-2	NA	CASSGRDTGAGELFF	TGTGCCAGCAGCGGGCGGGACACGGGTGCCGGGGAGCTGTTTTTT
TRBV5-6	NA	TRBJ2-7	TRBD2	CASSNRWTSVYEQYF	TGTGCCAGCAGCAATAGATGGACTAGCGTCTACGAGCAGTACTTC
TRBV12-3/TRBV12-4	few	TRBJ2-1	NA	CASSHDGWEQFF	TGTGCCAGCAGCCACGATGGGTGGGAGCAGTTCTTC
TRBV4-1	many	TRBJ2-2	TRBD2	CASSQLAGGNTGELFF	TGCGCCAGCAGCCAACTAGCGGGAGGAAACACCGGGGAGCTGTTTTTT
TRBV20-1	many	TRBJ2-1	NA	CSASVTLDYNEQFF	TGCAGTGCTAGTGTGACGCTAGACTACAATGAGCAGTTCTTC
TRBV3-1	few	TRBJ1-5	NA	CASSQDPGVGNQPQHF	TGTGCCAGCAGCCAAGATCCCGGGGTTGGGAATCAGCCCCAGCATTTT
TRBV6-2/TRBV6-3	NA	TRBJ2-1	NA	CASSYRVDEQFF	TGTGCCAGCAGTTATAGGGTGGATGAGCAGTTCTTC
TRBV12-3/TRBV12-4	NA	TRBJ2-6	TRBD2	CASSLGGRPGSGANVLTF	TGTGCCAGCAGTTTAGGCGGGAGGCCCGGCTCTGGGGCCAACGTCCTGACTTTC
TRBV3-1	few	TRBJ1-1	NA	CASSQDAGVMNTEAFF	TGTGCCAGCAGCCAAGATGCGGGAGTCATGAACACTGAAGCTTTCTTT
TRBV5-5	many	TRBJ1-5	NA	CASALGRASNQPQHF	TGTGCCAGCGCCCTGGGGAGGGCTAGCAATCAGCCCCAGCATTTT
TRBV11-2	many	TRBJ2-1	NA	CASSLEGDPDEQFF	TGTGCCAGCAGCTTAGAGGGAGATCCCGATGAGCAGTTCTTC
TRBV7-2	few	TRBJ2-5	NA	CASSLSTGFQETQYF	TGTGCCAGCAGCTTAAGTACGGGATTCCAAGAGACCCAGTACTTC
TRBV6-1	few	TRBJ2-2	NA	CASRPGMNTGELFF	TGTGCCAGCAGGCCGGGAATGAACACCGGGGAGCTGTTTTTT
TRBV19	few	TRBJ1-6	TRBD1	CASTIGTGNSPLHF	TGTGCCAGTACCATTGGGACAGGGAATTCACCCCTCCACTTT
TRBV4-1	NA	TRBJ1-5	TRBD1	CASSPGTGDHSNQPQHF	TGCGCCAGCAGCCCCGGGACAGGGGACCATAGCAATCAGCCCCAGCATTTT